This TCR beta chain comes out of a study of PD-L1 blockade in urothelial cancer. About the study: A median blood sample held 141,255 T cells and under 85,000 unique TCRs.

The method was immunoSEQ multiplex PCR; TCRdb's version includes in-frame clones alone and lacks a portion of them. The sample records roughly 60,000 clones, around 80% being singletons. Locally advanced or metastatic urothelial carcinoma affected all patients. The CDR3 is 13 amino acids. Germline CDR1 and CDR2: MNHEY and SVGAGI. The V gene end was trimmed by 6 bases and the J gene end by 4 bases; junction bases not matched to a gene: 2. The sequence was collected from a man between 65 and 85 years old with urothelial cancer. This material consisted of PBMCs, taken around atezolizumab (anti-PD-L1) treatment. V usage is TRBV6-5 and J usage is TRBJ2-1; 8 nucleotides agree with TRBD1. The CDR3 here is CASRRTGYNEQFF. The CDR3 nucleotides read TGTGCCAGCAGAAGGACAGGGTACAATGAGCAGTTCTTC.